The source of this TCR beta chain is a study of graft-versus-host responses after intestinal transplantation. Study at large: Recipients had transplants, and these were multivisceral, liver-intestinal, or isolated intestinal.

There are 11 residues in the CDR3. Germline CDR1 SQVTM, CDR2 ANQGSEA. The V end was cut by 6 bases, the J end by 0 bases, with 3 bases between. Clones were read by immunoSEQ multiplex PCR, and TCRdb kept only the in-frame ones, dropping some. The sample lists roughly 60,000 clones; 70% to 90% were seen once. The source material was PBMCs, sampled 26 days after transplant. The V call is TRBV29-1, the J call TRBJ2-1; D is ambiguous. The clonotype originates from a human patient who received an intestinal transplant, so some T cells may come from the graft donor. In nucleotides, the CDR3 is TGCAGCGTCCGCTCCTACAATGAGCAGTTCTTC. This translates into CSVRSYNEQFF.